This paragraph covers one T cell receptor beta chain sequence. Method: immunoSEQ multiplex PCR; TCRdb's copy keeps in-frame clones and lacks some. The table has some 100,000 clones, about 82% seen once; the top ten hold 4% to 6%. This record belongs to a study of cytomegalovirus exposure and HLA in healthy donors. Trimming shortened V by 6 bases and J by 1 base, and 9 bases separated the two germline ends. The length of the CDR3 is 13 residues. Germline V gives CDR1 MNHNS, CDR2 SASEGT. This sequence originates from a man younger than 35 in good health and CMV-seronegative. The V call is TRBV6-1, the J call TRBJ1-1, with D unresolved. The sequenced sample consisted of PBMCs. The CDR3 DNA reads as TGTGCCAGCAGCGAGACGGGGAACACTGAAGCTTTCTTT. The encoded protein is CASSETGNTEAFF.